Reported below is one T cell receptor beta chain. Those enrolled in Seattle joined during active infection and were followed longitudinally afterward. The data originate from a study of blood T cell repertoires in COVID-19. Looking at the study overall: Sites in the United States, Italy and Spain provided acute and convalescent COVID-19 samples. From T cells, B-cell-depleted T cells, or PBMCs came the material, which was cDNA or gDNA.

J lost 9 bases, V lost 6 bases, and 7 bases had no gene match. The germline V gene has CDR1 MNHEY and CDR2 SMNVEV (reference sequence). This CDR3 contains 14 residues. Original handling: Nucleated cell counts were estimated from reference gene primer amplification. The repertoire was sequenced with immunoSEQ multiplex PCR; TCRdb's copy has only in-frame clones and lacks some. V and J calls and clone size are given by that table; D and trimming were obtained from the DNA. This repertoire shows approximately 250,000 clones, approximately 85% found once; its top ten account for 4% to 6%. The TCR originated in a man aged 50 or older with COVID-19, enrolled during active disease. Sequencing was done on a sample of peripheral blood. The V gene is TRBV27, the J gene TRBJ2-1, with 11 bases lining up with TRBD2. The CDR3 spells CASRLAGGRAEQFF. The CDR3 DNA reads TGTGCCAGCAGGTTAGCGGGGGGGCGAGCTGAGCAGTTCTTC.